A single T cell receptor beta chain is shown here with its context. Per the study methods: Amplified reference gene primers provided the basis for estimating nucleated cell counts. Clones were sequenced by immunoSEQ multiplex PCR, and TCRdb holds only the in-frame ones, with some missing. V, J and clone size are those of that table, while D and trimming were read from the DNA. The repertoire includes 300,000 to 400,000 clones, over 75% of them detected once, and about 5% sits in the top ten. The data were obtained in a study of blood T cell repertoires in COVID-19. This TCR came from a man younger than 40 who had recovered from COVID-19. Sample: PBMCs or T cells enriched from blood (not recorded which).

In DNA, the CDR3 is TGTGCCAGCAGCGCCCGACCTAGCGGCTACGAGCAGTACTTC. It is translated as CASSARPSGYEQYF. V is TRBV9 and J is TRBJ2-7; 7 nucleotides line up with TRBD2. CDR1 SGDLS and CDR2 YYNGEE come from the germline V gene. Trimming at V came to 3 bases and at J to 3 bases, leaving 6 bases not matched to a gene. The CDR3 contains 14 residues.